This entry describes one TCR beta chain. The data originate from a study of T cells in Graves' hyperthyroidism and ophthalmopathy. Germline CDR1 reads DFQATT; CDR2 reads SNEGSKA (reference sequence). The J segment lost 4 bases and the V segment lost 3 bases, leaving 15 bases of the junction unmatched. This CDR3 region has 18 residues. It was RNA transcripts that yielded the amplified TCR beta CDR3 regions. TCR CDR3 underwent first-round RT-PCR with the HTBI primer set. TCRdb called the multiplex PCR reads again in MiXCR, with one record for every CDR3 protein. The repertoire holds hundreds of thousands of distinct CDR3 sequences, with 14% as singletons.

The sequencing input was blood. V and J are TRBV20-1 and TRBJ2-1; 10 bases are a match to TRBD2. This TCR was recovered from a woman aged 25 to 39 with Graves' hyperthyroidism. CDR3 amino acids: CSASPPHSTSGLYNEQFF. CDR3 DNA: TGCAGTGCTAGTCCCCCCCACTCGACTAGCGGGTTGTACAATGAGCAGTTCTTC.